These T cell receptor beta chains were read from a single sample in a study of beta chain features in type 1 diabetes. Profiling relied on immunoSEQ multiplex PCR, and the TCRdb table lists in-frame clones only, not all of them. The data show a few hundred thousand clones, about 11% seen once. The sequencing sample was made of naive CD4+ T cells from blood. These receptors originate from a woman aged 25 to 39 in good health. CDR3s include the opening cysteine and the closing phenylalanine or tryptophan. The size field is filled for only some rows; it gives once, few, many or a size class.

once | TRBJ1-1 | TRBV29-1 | CSVEALMNTEAFF
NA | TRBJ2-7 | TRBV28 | CASSLGGASEVHEQYF
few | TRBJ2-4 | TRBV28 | CASSPPGQGALGNIQYF
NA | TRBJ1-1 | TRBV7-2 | CASSLTGTEAFF
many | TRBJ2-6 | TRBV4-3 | CASSRDRAGANVLTF
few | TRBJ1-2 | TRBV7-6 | CASSLAGGGGYTF
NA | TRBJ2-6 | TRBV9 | CASSVALSGANVLTF
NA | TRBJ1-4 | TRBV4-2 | CASGRGNEKLFF
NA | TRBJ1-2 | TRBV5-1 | CASQGTFDGYTF
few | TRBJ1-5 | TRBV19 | CASRGQVNQPQHF
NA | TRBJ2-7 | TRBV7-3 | CASSPTEIHYEQYF
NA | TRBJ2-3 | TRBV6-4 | CASSDGGLAASTDTQYF
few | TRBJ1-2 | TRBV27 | CASSLKQGKANYGYTF
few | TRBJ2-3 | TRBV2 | CASTLTGGTDTQYF
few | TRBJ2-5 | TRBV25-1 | CASSEGGRETQYF
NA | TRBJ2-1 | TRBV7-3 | CASSLGGTSGRGEQFF
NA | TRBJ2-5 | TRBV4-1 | CASSQLLGLAGEETQYF
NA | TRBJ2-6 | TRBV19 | CASTLSGSGANVLTF
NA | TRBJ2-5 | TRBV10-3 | CAISEGLARQETQYF
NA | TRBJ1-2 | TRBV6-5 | CASSYGSGQHYGYTF
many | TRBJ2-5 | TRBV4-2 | CASSQDRGGETQYF
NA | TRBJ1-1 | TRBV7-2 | CASSLVEWGMNTEAFF
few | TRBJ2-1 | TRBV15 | CATSRDRLAGVYNEQFF
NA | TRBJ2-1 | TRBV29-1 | CSVVGTSSYNEQFF
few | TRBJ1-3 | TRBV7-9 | CASSLITVSGNTIYF
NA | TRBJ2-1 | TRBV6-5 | CASSSSGRAYNEQFF
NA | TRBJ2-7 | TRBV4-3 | CASSQELGSIYEQYF
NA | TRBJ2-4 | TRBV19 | CASSILGSIQYF
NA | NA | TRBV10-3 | CAISDPAGIAYEQYF
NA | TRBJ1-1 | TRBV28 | CASSLSPLSNTEAFF
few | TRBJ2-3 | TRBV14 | CASSLRQGPDTQYF
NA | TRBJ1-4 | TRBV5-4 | CASSSRDRANEKLFF
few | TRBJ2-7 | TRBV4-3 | CASSLIAASSYEQYF
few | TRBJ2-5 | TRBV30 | CAWESGGIGKTQYF
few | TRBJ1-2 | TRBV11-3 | CASSFDLVLRLYGYTF
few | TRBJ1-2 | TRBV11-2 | CASSPGPGGASYGYTF
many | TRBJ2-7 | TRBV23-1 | CASSLGFGEQYF
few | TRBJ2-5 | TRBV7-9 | CASSLGTTKETQYF
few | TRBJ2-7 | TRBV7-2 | CASSLGQPPYEQYF
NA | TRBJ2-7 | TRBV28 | CASSFLDRVAGEQYF
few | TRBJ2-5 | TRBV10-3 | CAISDPLAGGGETQYF
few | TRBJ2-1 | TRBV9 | CASSVQLSGRDNEQFF
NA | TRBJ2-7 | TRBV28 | CASSPGGQSSYEQYF
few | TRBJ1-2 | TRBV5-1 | CASSLGNRDGYTF
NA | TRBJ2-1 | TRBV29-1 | CSVDVAGGSYNEQFF
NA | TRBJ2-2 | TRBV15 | CATSRDDAGNTGELFF